Only a few counts were recorded for the clone carrying this T cell receptor beta chain. Its antigen is unknown. This beta chain is an off-target read within a library intended for alpha chains, so its frequency means little. Time point: sample taken at primary tumor resection. Material for sequencing was whole RNA from tumor, nontumor lung or frozen PBMC, left unsorted. TCR cDNA molecules each had a unique molecular identifier. TCRdb fed the 5' RACE reads into MiXCR, producing one record per CDR3 protein. The sample holds about 740 distinct CDR3 sequences, 55% seen once. These data originate in a study of spatial heterogeneity in lung cancer. Across the study: An average of more than ten raw reads was observed per unique TCR and UMI combination. Study observations and caveats: Ubiquitous, expanded tumor-derived TCRs were more frequently observed in blood at resection than at follow-up.

The V gene end was trimmed by 6 bases and the J gene end by 6 bases; junction bases not matched to a gene: 6. Germline-derived CDR1 and CDR2 are MNHEY and SVGEGT. The CDR3 length is 15 residues. Sequences were derived from PBMCs, sampled at surgery. The receptor was derived from a female donor with early-stage non-small cell lung cancer. This chain links TRBV6-2 or TRBV6-3 with TRBJ2-1; TRBD2 agrees at 12 bases. CDR3 bases: TGTGCCAGCAGCCTAGCGGGAGGGCCCTCCAATGAGCAGTTCTTC. It yields the protein CASSLAGGPSNEQFF.